The 6 T cell receptor beta chains in this list originate from one sample, sequenced in a study of OX40 agonist ivuxolimab in advanced cancers. Data came from immunoSEQ multiplex PCR; TCRdb stores just in-frame clones and leaves some out. The sample has over 15,000 clones, 72% seen once. The source material was CD4+ or CD8+ T cells sorted from blood, sampled in a trial of the OX40 agonist ivuxolimab. These receptors all come from an adult with an advanced solid tumor such as melanoma, head and neck, liver or kidney cancer.

This clone appeared a few times. The chain carries TRBV30 and TRBJ1-5; maybe TRBD1 (5 bases). The germline CDR1 and CDR2 sequences are GTSNPN and SVGIG (reference sequence). This CDR3 has 13 residues. V lost 5 bases to trimming and J lost 3 bases, with 11 bases between them. The CDR3 nucleotides read TGTGCCTGGGGGGTACAGGTCAATCAGCCCCAGCATTTT. Residues: CAWGVQVNQPQHF. The full variable domain, rest sourced from reference TRBV30 and TRBJ1-5, is SQTIHQWPATLVQPVGSPLSLECTVEGTSNPNLYWYRQAAGRGLQLLFYSVGIGQISSEVPQNLSASRPQDRQFILSSKKLLLSDSGFYLCAWGVQVNQPQHFGDGTRLSIL.

The chain combines TRBV5-6 with TRBJ1-2, with D possibly TRBD1 on 5 matching bases. The V end was cut by 3 bases, the J end by 8 bases, with 14 bases between. This CDR3 has 13 residues. CDR1 is SGHDT, CDR2 YYEEEE, per germline. CDR3 DNA sequence: TGTGCCAGCAGCTCGCCCGGGGCGTGGGGCTACACCTTC. Translation: CASSSPGAWGYTF.

The chain combines TRBV19 with TRBJ2-2; TRBD2 agrees at 7 bases. V lost 3 bases, J lost 2 bases, and 3 bases stayed unmatched. This CDR3 is 15 amino acids long. Germline V gene lookup returns CDR1 LNHDA and CDR2 SQIVND (reference sequence). CDR3 sequence (DNA): TGTGCCAGTAGTATGTGGACTAGTAACACCGGGGAGCTGTTTTTT. This codes for CASSMWTSNTGELFF.

The J gene is TRBJ1-4, the V gene TRBV7-9, with TRBD1 matching 10 bases. Trimming removed 4 bases from V and 6 bases from J; junction bases left unmatched: 11. Looked up from germline, CDR1 is SEHNR and CDR2 is FQNEAQ (reference sequence). CDR3 size: 17 residues. This CDR3 is CASSSLDRGIWDEKLFF. The CDR3 nucleotides read TGTGCCAGCAGCTCCTTGGACAGGGGGATATGGGATGAAAAACTGTTTTTT.

V and J are TRBV5-6 and TRBJ2-7, with a weak D call TRBD1 (6 bases). The germline V and J ends were trimmed by 2 bases and 3 bases, with 9 bases remaining between them. Per the germline V gene, CDR1 is SGHDT and CDR2 is YYEEEE. The CDR3 sequence is 13 residues long. CDR3 coding DNA: TGTGCCAGCAGCTTTTGGACAGACTACGAGCAGTACTTC. This sequence encodes CASSFWTDYEQYF. The whole variable domain, filled in from reference TRBV5-6 and TRBJ2-7, reads DAGVTQSPTHLIKTRGQQVTLRCSPKSGHDTVSWYQQALGQGPQFIFQYYEEEERQRGNFPDRFSGHQFPNYSSELNVNALLLGDSALYLCASSFWTDYEQYFGPGTRLTVT.

The chain carries TRBV9 and TRBJ1-6, with 9 bases that match TRBD1. This CDR3 has 15 residues. The trim removed 4 bases at V and 9 bases at J, leaving 8 bases unmatched. Germline V gene sequence: CDR1 SGDLS, CDR2 YYNGEE. CDR3 protein: CASSSDGTGLSPLHF. Here the CDR3 DNA reads TGTGCCAGCAGCTCGGATGGGACAGGGCTTTCACCCCTCCACTTT.